Below, one TCR beta chain is given with its context. The data belong to a study of blood T cell repertoires in COVID-19. Germline CDR1 is MGHRA and CDR2 is YSYEKL. The CDR3 covers 18 residues. V was pared by 4 bases and J by 8 bases, with 17 bases of the junction left unmatched. Original handling: Nucleated cell counts were estimated from reference gene primer amplification. Assay: immunoSEQ multiplex PCR; the TCRdb copy retains only in-frame clones and omits some. That table is the source of V, J and clone size, and D and trimming were worked out from the DNA. The sample records a few hundred thousand clones, around 90% being singletons.

This sequence originates from a human donor in a cohort sampled during active COVID-19. V gene TRBV4-1 combines with J gene TRBJ2-2, with 9 bases matching TRBD2. Sequencing used peripheral blood. The CDR3 here is CASSPQGSGGRRGGELFF. CDR3 DNA: TGCGCCAGCAGCCCCCAGGGGAGCGGGGGGCGCCGAGGGGGGGAGCTGTTTTTT.